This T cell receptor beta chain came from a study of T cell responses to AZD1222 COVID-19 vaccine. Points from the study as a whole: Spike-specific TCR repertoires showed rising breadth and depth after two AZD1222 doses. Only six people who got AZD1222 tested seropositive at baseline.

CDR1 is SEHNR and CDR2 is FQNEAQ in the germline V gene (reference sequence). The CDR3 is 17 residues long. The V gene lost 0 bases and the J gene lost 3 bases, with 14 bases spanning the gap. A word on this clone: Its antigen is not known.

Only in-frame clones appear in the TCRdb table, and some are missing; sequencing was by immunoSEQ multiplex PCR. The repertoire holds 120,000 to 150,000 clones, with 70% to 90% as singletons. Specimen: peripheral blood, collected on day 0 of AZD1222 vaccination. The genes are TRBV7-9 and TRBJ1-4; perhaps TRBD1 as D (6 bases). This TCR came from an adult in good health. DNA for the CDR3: TGTGCCAGCAGCTTAGCTACAGGGCGGATCGCTAATGAAAAACTGTTTTTT. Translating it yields CASSLATGRIANEKLFF.